This TCR beta chain was retrieved from a study of T cell changes during pregnancy in multiple sclerosis. Only in-frame clones appear in the TCRdb table, and some are missing; sequencing was by immunoSEQ multiplex PCR. This sample carries about 40,000 clones, over 80% of them seen once, and the ten largest clones take around 5.1%. The germline V and J ends were trimmed by 4 bases and 5 bases, with 13 bases remaining between them. There are 13 residues in the CDR3. Per germline, CDR1 SGHNT and CDR2 YYREEE (reference sequence). The material was peripheral blood, obtained in the first trimester of pregnancy. This rearrangement joins TRBV5-4 to TRBJ2-7; D perhaps matches TRBD2 (5 bases). The clonotype was recovered from a female donor in good health, enrolled as a control in a pregnancy study. In DNA form, the CDR3 reads TGTGCCAGCAGCCCCGGACTGCCAAACGAGCAGTACTTC. Encoded protein: CASSPGLPNEQYF.